One sample yielded the 27 T cell receptor beta chains listed below, sequenced in a study of T cell responses to AZD1222 COVID-19 vaccine. Using immunoSEQ multiplex PCR, the repertoire was profiled, and TCRdb retains in-frame clones only, with some absent. Of some 110,000 clones listed, nearly 95% are singletons. The sample was peripheral blood, taken on day 0 of AZD1222 vaccination. The receptor source for this set is an adult in good health.

CDR3 amino acids: CASSLGDQGQPQHF. CDR3 DNA sequence: TGTGCCAGCAGCTTAGGGGACCAGGGGCAGCCCCAGCATTTT. This chain joins TRBV7-9 and TRBJ1-5; D is possibly TRBD1 (6 bases). Trimming left V 1 base short and J 7 bases short, with 11 bases between. Germline V gene lookup returns CDR1 SEHNR and CDR2 FQNEAQ (reference sequence). The CDR3 sequence is 14 residues long.

The V call is TRBV4-3, the J call TRBJ2-3, with 13 positions matching TRBD2. CDR3 length equals 17 residues. The J segment lost 4 bases and the V segment lost 0 bases, leaving 4 bases of the junction unmatched. Germline CDR1 and CDR2: LGHNA and YSLEER. DNA of the CDR3: TGCGCCAGCAGCCAAGATGGAACTAGCGGGAGGGCAGATACGCAGTATTTT. The encoded protein is CASSQDGTSGRADTQYF.

V is TRBV5-1 and J is TRBJ2-1, with 12 bases aligning to TRBD2. Germline assignment: CDR1 SGHRS and CDR2 YFSETQ. The length of the CDR3 is 19 residues. J gave up 0 bases and V 0 bases, and 7 bases lay outside the gene matches. The CDR3 loop reads CASSLVRLAGGHSYNEQFF. The CDR3 nucleotides are TGCGCCAGCAGCTTGGTTCGTCTAGCGGGAGGGCACTCCTACAATGAGCAGTTCTTC. Full variable domain (missing parts from reference TRBV5-1 and TRBJ2-1): KAGVTQTPRYLIKTRGQQVTLSCSPISGHRSVSWYQQTPGQGLQFLFEYFSETQRNKGNFPGRFSGRQFSNSRSEMNVSTLELGDSALYLCASSLVRLAGGHSYNEQFFGPGTRLTVL.

The rearrangement joins TRBV30 to TRBJ2-3; 9 bases map to TRBD2. The CDR3 spans 16 residues. Per germline, CDR1 GTSNPN and CDR2 SVGIG (reference sequence). V was pared by 0 bases and J by 0 bases, with 4 bases of the junction left unmatched. The CDR3 loop is CAWSVGTSGSTDTQYF. DNA for the CDR3: TGTGCCTGGAGTGTGGGAACTAGCGGGAGCACAGATACGCAGTATTTT.

The chain is built from TRBV9 and TRBJ2-1; D possibly corresponds to TRBD1 (6 bases). Germline assignment: CDR1 SGDLS and CDR2 YYNGEE. The V end was cut by 4 bases, the J end by 7 bases, with 18 bases between. The CDR3 contains 15 residues. CDR3 DNA sequence: TGTGCCAGCAGCCCCGGGGCAGGGGTCGTGAATGAGCAGTTCTTC. Encoded protein: CASSPGAGVVNEQFF.

The CDR3 nucleotides read TGCGCCCAGTGCTTGGCCGAGCAGTACTTC. Protein: CAQCLAEQYF. The chain couples TRBV23-1 to TRBJ2-7; no clear D. TRBV23-1 falls under the ORF class, with uncertain function. The CDR3 length is 10 residues. V was cut by 11 bases and J by 6 bases, with 11 bases left in between.

CDR3 protein: CASSLRLAGGQETQYF. CDR3 bases: TGCGCCAGCAGCCTCCGACTAGCGGGGGGCCAAGAGACCCAGTACTTC. This chain uses TRBV5-1 with TRBJ2-5; 13 bases agree with TRBD2. Germline CDR1 reads SGHRS; CDR2 reads YFSETQ. V gave up 4 bases and J gave up 1 base; unmatched junction bases: 4. The CDR3 consists of 16 residues.

This chain links TRBV7-2 with TRBJ2-7; D is perhaps TRBD2 (7 bases). Per the germline V gene, CDR1 is SGHTA and CDR2 is FQGNSA. Trimming left V 4 bases short and J 3 bases short, with 16 bases between. The CDR3 covers 15 residues. The CDR3, as DNA: TGTGCCAGCAGCTCTAAGGGGGAGGGGAGCTACGAGCAGTACTTC. This sequence encodes CASSSKGEGSYEQYF.

The CDR3 protein is CASSLASGSGADTQYF. CDR3 in DNA: TGTGCCAGCAGTCTAGCTAGCGGGAGTGGGGCAGATACGCAGTATTTT. The chain recombines TRBV25-1 with TRBJ2-3, with TRBD2 matching 10 bases. The CDR3 covers 16 residues. V shed 5 bases and J 4 bases; nucleotides not matched to a gene: 9. The germline gives CDR1 MGHDK, CDR2 SYGVNS.

This clone was picked up one time. This chain joins TRBV19 and TRBJ2-5, with 7 bases that match TRBD2. The junction had 10 bases not matched to a gene; V was cut back by 5 bases and J by 4 bases. This CDR3 comprises 15 residues. The germline gives CDR1 LNHDA, CDR2 SQIVND (reference sequence). The CDR3: CASSLGGKGRETQYF. Here the CDR3 DNA reads TGTGCCAGTAGTCTCGGGGGGAAGGGCAGAGAGACCCAGTACTTC. Using reference TRBV19 and TRBJ2-5 for the parts outside the CDR3, the full variable domain is DGGITQSPKYLFRKEGQNVTLSCEQNLNHDAMYWYRQDPGQGLRLIYYSQIVNDFQKGDIAEGYSVSREKKESFPLTVTSAQKNPTAFYLCASSLGGKGRETQYFGPGTRLLVL.

V and J are TRBV19 and TRBJ1-6; 8 positions match TRBD1. This CDR3 spans 15 amino acids. Germline lookup yields CDR1 LNHDA and CDR2 SQIVND (reference sequence). V trimming: 6 bases; J trimming: 10 bases; junction bases outside the gene matches: 11. In nucleotides, the CDR3 is TGTGCCAGTAGGGACAGGGCAGGAAGGGGGTCACCCCTCCACTTT. Protein: CASRDRAGRGSPLHF.

The gene calls are TRBV11-3 and TRBJ2-2; possibly TRBD2 for D (5 bases). Trimming took off 5 bases at V and 4 bases at J, with 8 bases between the two ends. Germline-derived CDR1 and CDR2 are SGHNT and YENEEA. The CDR3 contains 13 residues. The CDR3 protein is CASSPRGTGELFF. CDR3 bases: TGTGCCAGCAGCCCCCGGGGCACCGGGGAGCTGTTTTTT.

The rearrangement uses TRBV2 and TRBJ2-7; 8 bases line up with TRBD2. Germline loops: CDR1 SNHLY, CDR2 FYNNEI. V shed 3 bases and J 2 bases; nucleotides not matched to a gene: 6. CDR3 size: 15 residues. The CDR3 sequence is CASSERGASTYEQYF. For the CDR3, the DNA is TGTGCCAGCAGTGAGCGGGGGGCGTCCACCTACGAGCAGTACTTC.

The chain carries TRBV12-3 or TRBV12-4 and TRBJ2-1; no firm D call. This CDR3 comprises 13 residues. With 3 bases removed from V and 4 bases from J, the gap between germline ends came to 7 bases. CDR3 region: CASSFFSYNEQFF. The CDR3 DNA reads as TGTGCCAGCAGTTTTTTCAGTTACAATGAGCAGTTCTTC.

The chain employs TRBV4-2 and TRBJ1-4; D remains ambiguous. Trimming stripped 1 base from V and 0 bases from J, with 12 bases between. CDR3 length: 17 residues. The germline V gene encodes CDR1 LGHNA and CDR2 YNFKEQ. The CDR3 DNA follows: TGTGCCAGCAGCCAAGGGTTCATGGAGTCAACTAATGAAAAACTGTTTTTT. This encodes CASSQGFMESTNEKLFF.

Written as DNA, the CDR3 is TGTGCCCTGGGTAGGGGAAGCGCTGGGGCCAACGTCCTGACTTTC. Its translation is CALGRGSAGANVLTF. The chain joins TRBV6-5 to TRBJ2-6, with D possibly matching TRBD1 (5 bases). V was pared by 11 bases and J by 2 bases, with 16 bases between. There are 15 residues in the CDR3. Germline CDR1 and CDR2: MNHEY and SVGAGI.

This clone was recorded once. The J gene is TRBJ2-3, the V gene TRBV5-4, with unresolved D. With 0 bases removed from V and 7 bases from J, the gap between germline ends came to 6 bases. Germline lookup yields CDR1 SGHNT and CDR2 YYREEE (reference sequence). This CDR3 comprises 12 residues. This CDR3 is CASSLDENTQYF. The DNA of the CDR3 is TGTGCCAGCAGCTTGGACGAAAATACGCAGTATTTT.

J is TRBJ2-1 and V is TRBV7-3; TRBD1 aligns across 7 bases. J lost 9 bases, V lost 3 bases, and 5 bases had no gene match. CDR3 length: 13 residues. The V gene's germline CDR1 is SGHTA and CDR2 FQGTGA. The CDR3 loop is CASSLQGESEQFF. The CDR3 region has the DNA TGTGCCAGCAGCTTGCAGGGGGAAAGTGAGCAGTTCTTC.

The gene calls are TRBV5-4 and TRBJ1-2; D call uncertain. Trimming took off 0 bases at V and 4 bases at J, with 4 bases between the two ends. Germline loops: CDR1 SGHNT, CDR2 YYREEE (reference sequence). The CDR3 has 12 amino acids. This CDR3 reads CASSLDSYGYTF. Here the CDR3 DNA reads TGTGCCAGCAGCTTGGACAGCTATGGCTACACCTTC.

The rearrangement joins TRBV18 to TRBJ1-4; TRBD1 aligns across 7 bases. V gave up 5 bases and J gave up 5 bases; unmatched junction bases: 5. Germline V gene sequence: CDR1 KGHSH, CDR2 LQKENI. CDR3 size: 14 residues. The CDR3 DNA reads TGTGCCAGCTCATCGGGACAGTCAAATGAAAAACTGTTTTTT. Its protein product is CASSSGQSNEKLFF.

The V call is TRBV7-9, the J call TRBJ1-1; D not resolved. Between the trimmed V and J ends, which lost 2 bases and 7 bases, there was a span of 14 bases. Germline V gives CDR1 SEHNR, CDR2 FQNEAQ (reference sequence). This CDR3 contains 14 residues. CDR3: CASSLQGESNEAFF. The CDR3, as DNA: TGTGCCAGCAGCTTACAAGGTGAATCTAATGAAGCTTTCTTT. The full variable domain, with the rest looked up from reference TRBV7-9 and TRBJ1-1, is DTGVSQNPRHKITKRGQNVTFRCDPISEHNRLYWYRQTLGQGPEFLTYFQNEAQLEKSRLLSDRFSAERPKGSFSTLEIQRTEQGDSAMYLCASSLQGESNEAFFGQGTRLTVV.

A word on this clone: Other DNA sequences of this sample code for an identical CDR3. The chain links TRBV7-9 to TRBJ2-7; 12 nucleotides line up with TRBD2. CDR3 size: 16 residues. Germline assignment: CDR1 SEHNR and CDR2 FQNEAQ (reference sequence). Losses at the gene ends were 5 bases for V and 4 bases for J; bases not matched to a gene: 9. In DNA form, the CDR3 reads TGTGCCAGCAGCCTAAGACTAGCGGGAGCGACTTACGAGCAGTACTTC. Amino acids: CASSLRLAGATYEQYF.

This chain joins TRBV12-3 or TRBV12-4 and TRBJ1-5; D call uncertain. The V and J ends lost 1 base and 6 bases respectively, with 7 bases between them. CDR3 length: 13 residues. This CDR3 is CASSLGGGQPQHF. CDR3 sequence (DNA): TGTGCCAGCAGTTTAGGAGGTGGTCAGCCCCAGCATTTT.

The chain joins TRBV5-8 to TRBJ2-7; the match to TRBD2 covers 10 bases. V lost 0 bases and J lost 0; bases outside the gene matches: 15. This CDR3 has 20 amino acids. Germline-derived CDR1 and CDR2 are SGHTS and YDEGEE. The CDR3 here is CASSLDPDSAGLAYSYEQYF. The DNA of the CDR3 is TGTGCCAGCAGCTTGGACCCGGACAGTGCGGGACTAGCGTACTCCTACGAGCAGTACTTC.

The chain combines TRBV7-2 with TRBJ1-1; D uncertain. V was clipped by 0 bases and J by 5 bases, with 10 bases between them. Germline CDR1 SGHTA, CDR2 FQGNSA. This CDR3 region has 14 residues. CDR3: CASSLAYRGTEAFF. The CDR3 nucleotides read TGTGCCAGCAGCTTAGCTTACCGGGGTACTGAAGCTTTCTTT.

The rearrangement joins TRBV6-2 or TRBV6-3 to TRBJ2-1; maybe TRBD2 (6 bases). This CDR3 has 13 amino acids. Per germline, CDR1 MNHEY and CDR2 SVGEGT. With 5 bases removed from V and 8 bases from J, the gap between germline ends came to 13 bases. The CDR3 sequence is CASSPPGGYEQFF. In DNA form, the CDR3 reads TGTGCCAGCAGTCCGCCCGGGGGATATGAGCAGTTCTTC.

The chain links TRBV7-9 to TRBJ2-7, with TRBD2 identical over 15 bases. The CDR3 has 18 amino acids. V lost 5 bases and J lost 0; bases outside the gene matches: 8. The germline V gene encodes CDR1 SEHNR and CDR2 FQNEAQ (reference sequence). CDR3 protein: CASSPRTSGRASSYEQYF. In DNA form, the CDR3 reads TGTGCCAGCAGCCCTCGGACTAGCGGGAGGGCAAGCTCCTACGAGCAGTACTTC. Filled out from reference TRBV7-9 and TRBJ2-7, the complete variable domain reads DTGVSQNPRHKITKRGQNVTFRCDPISEHNRLYWYRQTLGQGPEFLTYFQNEAQLEKSRLLSDRFSAERPKGSFSTLEIQRTEQGDSAMYLCASSPRTSGRASSYEQYFGPGTRLTVT.